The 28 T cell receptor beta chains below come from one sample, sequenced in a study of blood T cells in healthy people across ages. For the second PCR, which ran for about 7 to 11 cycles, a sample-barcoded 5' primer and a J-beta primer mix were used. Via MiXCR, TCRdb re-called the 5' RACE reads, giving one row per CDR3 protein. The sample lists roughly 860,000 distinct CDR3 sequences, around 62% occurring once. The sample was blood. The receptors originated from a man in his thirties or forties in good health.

The CDR3 here is CSVEVGNTEAFF. CDR3 coding DNA: TGCAGCGTTGAGGTCGGTAACACTGAAGCTTTCTTT. The rearrangement links TRBV29-1 to TRBJ1-1; D gene uncertain. V was cut by 3 bases and J by 2 bases, with 7 bases left in between. The CDR3 runs to 12 residues. Looked up from germline, CDR1 is SQVTM and CDR2 is ANQGSEA.

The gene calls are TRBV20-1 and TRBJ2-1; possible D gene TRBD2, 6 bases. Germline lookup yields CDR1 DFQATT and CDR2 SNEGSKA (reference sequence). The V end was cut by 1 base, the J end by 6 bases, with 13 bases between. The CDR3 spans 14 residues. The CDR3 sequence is CSARGGDRPNEQFF. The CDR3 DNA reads TGCAGTGCTAGAGGCGGGGACCGCCCCAATGAGCAGTTCTTC.

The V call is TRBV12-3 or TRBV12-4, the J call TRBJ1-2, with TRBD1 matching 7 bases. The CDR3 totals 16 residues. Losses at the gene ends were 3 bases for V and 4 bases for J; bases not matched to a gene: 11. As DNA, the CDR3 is TGTGCCAGCAGTTTGGGACAGATTCGGCTGAGCTATGGCTACACCTTC. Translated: CASSLGQIRLSYGYTF.

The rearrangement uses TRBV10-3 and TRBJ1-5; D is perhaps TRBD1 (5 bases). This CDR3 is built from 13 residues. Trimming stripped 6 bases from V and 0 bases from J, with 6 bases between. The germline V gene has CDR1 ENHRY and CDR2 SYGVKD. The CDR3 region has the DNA TGTGCCATCAGAGGGGATAGCAATCAGCCCCAGCATTTT. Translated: CAIRGDSNQPQHF.

Written as DNA, the CDR3 is TGTGCCAGCAGCATGAAAGGTGGACTCGGGAGGACTGAAGCTTTCTTT. Translation gives CASSMKGGLGRTEAFF. The J gene is TRBJ1-1, the V gene TRBV21-1. TRBV21-1 is termed a pseudogene. This CDR3 spans 16 amino acids.

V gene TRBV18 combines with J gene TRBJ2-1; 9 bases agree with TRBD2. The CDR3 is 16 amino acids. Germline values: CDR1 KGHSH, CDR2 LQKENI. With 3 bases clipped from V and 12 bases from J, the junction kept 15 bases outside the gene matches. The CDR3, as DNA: TGTGCCAGCTCACCCCGAACCGGGACTAGCCTGGTATGGCAGTTCTTC. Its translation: CASSPRTGTSLVWQFF. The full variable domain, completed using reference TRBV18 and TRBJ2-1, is NAGVMQNPRHLVRRRGQEARLRCSPMKGHSHVYWYRQLPEEGLKFMVYLQKENIIDESGMPKERFSAEFPKEGPSILRIQQVVRGDSAAYFCASSPRTGTSLVWQFFGPGTRLTVL.

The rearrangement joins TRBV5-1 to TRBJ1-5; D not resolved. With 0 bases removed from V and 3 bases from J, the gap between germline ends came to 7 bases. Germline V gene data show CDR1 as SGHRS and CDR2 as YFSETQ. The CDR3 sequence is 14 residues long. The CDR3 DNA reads TGCGCCAGCAGCTTGGATCCAGTCAATCAGCCCCAGCATTTT. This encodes CASSLDPVNQPQHF.

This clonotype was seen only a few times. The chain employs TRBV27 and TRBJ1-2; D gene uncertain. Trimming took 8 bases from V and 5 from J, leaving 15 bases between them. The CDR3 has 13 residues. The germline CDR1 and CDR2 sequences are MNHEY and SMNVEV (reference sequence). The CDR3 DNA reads TGTGCCAGCTCCTTGAGTAGCCAGTATGGCTACACCTTC. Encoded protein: CASSLSSQYGYTF.

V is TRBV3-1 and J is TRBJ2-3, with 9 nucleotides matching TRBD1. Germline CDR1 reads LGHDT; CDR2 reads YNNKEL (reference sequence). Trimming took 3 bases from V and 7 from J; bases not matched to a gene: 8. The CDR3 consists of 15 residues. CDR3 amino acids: CASSHRQGDANTQYF. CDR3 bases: TGTGCCAGCAGCCACCGACAGGGGGACGCTAATACGCAGTATTTT.

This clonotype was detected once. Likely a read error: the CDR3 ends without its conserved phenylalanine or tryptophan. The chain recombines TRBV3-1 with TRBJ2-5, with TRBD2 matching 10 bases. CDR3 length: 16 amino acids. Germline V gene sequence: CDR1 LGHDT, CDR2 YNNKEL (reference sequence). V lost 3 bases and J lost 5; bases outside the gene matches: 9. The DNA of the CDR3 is TGTGCCAGCAGCCAGGGTCTCCTAGCGGGGGTGGAGACCCAGTACGTC. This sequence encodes CASSQGLLAGVETQYV.

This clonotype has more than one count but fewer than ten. The CDR3 sequence is CASSVAGDYGYTF. In DNA form, the CDR3 reads TGTGCCAGCAGCGTAGCAGGGGACTATGGCTACACCTTC. The rearrangement links TRBV9 to TRBJ1-2, with TRBD1 as a possible D gene (6 bases). The CDR3 sequence is 13 residues long. CDR1 is SGDLS and CDR2 is YYNGEE in the germline V gene. V was trimmed by 0 bases and J by 3 bases, leaving 6 bases between them. Full variable domain (outside the CDR3, taken from reference TRBV9 and TRBJ1-2): DSGVTQTPKHLITATGQRVTLRCSPRSGDLSVYWYQQSLDQGLQFLIQYYNGEERAKGNILERFSAQQFPDLHSELNLSSLELGDSALYFCASSVAGDYGYTFGSGTRLTVV.

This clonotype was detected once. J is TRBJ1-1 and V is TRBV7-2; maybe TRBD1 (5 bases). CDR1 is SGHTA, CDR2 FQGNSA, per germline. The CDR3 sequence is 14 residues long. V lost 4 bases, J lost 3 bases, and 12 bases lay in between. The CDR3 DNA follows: TGTGCCAGCAGCTCCCAATCACAGGACACTGAAGCTTTCTTT. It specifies CASSSQSQDTEAFF. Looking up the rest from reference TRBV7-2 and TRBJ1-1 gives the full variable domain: GAGVSQSPSNKVTEKGKDVELRCDPISGHTALYWYRQSLGQGLEFLIYFQGNSAPDKSGLPSDRFSAERTGGSVSTLTIQRTQQEDSAVYLCASSSQSQDTEAFFGQGTRLTVV.

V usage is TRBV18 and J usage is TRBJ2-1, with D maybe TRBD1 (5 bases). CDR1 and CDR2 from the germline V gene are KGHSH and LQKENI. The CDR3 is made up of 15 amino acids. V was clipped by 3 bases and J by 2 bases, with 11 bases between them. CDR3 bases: TGTGCCAGCTCACCGGTACAGACAGCCTACAATGAGCAGTTCTTC. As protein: CASSPVQTAYNEQFF.

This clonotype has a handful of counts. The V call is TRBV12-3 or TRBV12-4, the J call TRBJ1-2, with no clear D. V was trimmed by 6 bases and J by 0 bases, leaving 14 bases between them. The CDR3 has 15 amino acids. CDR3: CASSKGGLANYGYTF. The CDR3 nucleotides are TGTGCCAGCAGCAAGGGTGGCCTAGCTAACTATGGCTACACCTTC.

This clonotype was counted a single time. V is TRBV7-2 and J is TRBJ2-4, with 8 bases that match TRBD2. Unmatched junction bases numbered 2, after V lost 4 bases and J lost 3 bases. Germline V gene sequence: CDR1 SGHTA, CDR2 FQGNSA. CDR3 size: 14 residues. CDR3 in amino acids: CASSSGGDKNIQYF. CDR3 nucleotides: TGTGCCAGCAGCTCGGGAGGGGACAAAAACATTCAGTACTTC.

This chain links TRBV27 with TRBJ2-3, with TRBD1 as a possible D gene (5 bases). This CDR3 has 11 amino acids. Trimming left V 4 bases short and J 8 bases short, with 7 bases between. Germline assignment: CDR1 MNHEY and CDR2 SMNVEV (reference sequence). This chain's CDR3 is CASSSQGTQYF. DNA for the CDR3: TGTGCCAGCAGTTCTCAGGGTACGCAGTATTTT.

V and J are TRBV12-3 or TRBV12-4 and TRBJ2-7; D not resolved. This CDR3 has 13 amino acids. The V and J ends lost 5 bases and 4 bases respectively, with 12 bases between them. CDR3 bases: TGTGCCAGCAGTCTCATGACCGGATACGAGCAGTACTTC. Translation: CASSLMTGYEQYF.

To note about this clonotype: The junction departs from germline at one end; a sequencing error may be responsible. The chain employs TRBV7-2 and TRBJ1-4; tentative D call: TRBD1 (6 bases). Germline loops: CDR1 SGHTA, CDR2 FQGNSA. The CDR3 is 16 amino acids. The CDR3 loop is CASGFQGGGTNEKLFF. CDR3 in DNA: TGTGCCAGCGGCTTCCAGGGAGGGGGGACTAATGAAAAACTGTTTTTT.

The CDR3 loop reads CASSFDSNEKLFF. The CDR3 DNA reads as TGTGCCAGCAGTTTTGACAGTAATGAAAAACTGTTTTTT. This rearrangement joins TRBV12-3 or TRBV12-4 to TRBJ1-4, with a tentative D call TRBD1 (5 bases). Trimming left V 3 bases short and J 4 bases short, with 6 bases between. CDR3 length: 13 residues.

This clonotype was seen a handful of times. The CDR3 here is CASSYSTSDSRADTQYF. Here the CDR3 DNA reads TGTGCCAGCAGCTACTCGACTAGCGATAGTAGAGCAGATACGCAGTATTTT. The gene calls are TRBV9 and TRBJ2-3; 8 nucleotides match TRBD2. The CDR3 has 17 residues. The germline CDR1 and CDR2 sequences are SGDLS and YYNGEE. The V segment lost 4 bases and the J segment 4 bases; nucleotides outside the gene matches: 14.

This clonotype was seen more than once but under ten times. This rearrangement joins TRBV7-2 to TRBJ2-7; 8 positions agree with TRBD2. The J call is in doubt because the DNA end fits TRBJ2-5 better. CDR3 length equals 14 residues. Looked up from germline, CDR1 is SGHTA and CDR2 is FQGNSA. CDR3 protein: CASSTGTRSETQYF. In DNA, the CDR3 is TGTGCCAGCAGCACCGGGACTAGAAGCGAGACCCAGTACTTC.

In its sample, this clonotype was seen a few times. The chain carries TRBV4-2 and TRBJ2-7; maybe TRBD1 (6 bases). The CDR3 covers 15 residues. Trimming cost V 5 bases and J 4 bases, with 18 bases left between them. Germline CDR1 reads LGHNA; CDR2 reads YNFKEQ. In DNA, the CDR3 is TGTGCCAGCAGCAAGTTTGTTGGGGGCTCATACGAGCAGTACTTC. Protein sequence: CASSKFVGGSYEQYF.

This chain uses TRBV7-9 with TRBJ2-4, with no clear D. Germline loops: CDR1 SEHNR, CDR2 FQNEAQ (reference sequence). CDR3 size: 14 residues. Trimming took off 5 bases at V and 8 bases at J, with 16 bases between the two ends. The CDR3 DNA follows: TGTGCCAGCAGCCCCAGCTACTTTGGGGACATTCAGTACTTC. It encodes CASSPSYFGDIQYF.

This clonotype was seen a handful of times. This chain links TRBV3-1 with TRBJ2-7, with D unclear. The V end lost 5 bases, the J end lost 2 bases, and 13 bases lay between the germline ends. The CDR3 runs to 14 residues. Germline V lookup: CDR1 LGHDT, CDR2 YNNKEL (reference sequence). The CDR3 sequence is CASSSRASPYEQYF. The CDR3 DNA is TGTGCCAGCAGCTCTCGGGCCTCCCCCTACGAGCAGTACTTC.

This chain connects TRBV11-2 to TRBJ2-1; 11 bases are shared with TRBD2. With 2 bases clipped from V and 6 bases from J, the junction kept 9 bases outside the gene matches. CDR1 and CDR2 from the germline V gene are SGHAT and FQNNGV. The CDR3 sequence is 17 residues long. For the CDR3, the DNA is TGTGCCAGCAGCTTATTCTCCCGGCTAGCGGGGGGCAATGAGCAGTTCTTC. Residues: CASSLFSRLAGGNEQFF. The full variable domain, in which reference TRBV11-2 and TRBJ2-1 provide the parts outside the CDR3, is EAGVAQSPRYKIIEKRQSVAFWCNPISGHATLYWYQQILGQGPKLLIQFQNNGVVDDSQLPKDRFSAERLKGVDSTLKIQPAKLEDSAVYLCASSLFSRLAGGNEQFFGPGTRLTVL.

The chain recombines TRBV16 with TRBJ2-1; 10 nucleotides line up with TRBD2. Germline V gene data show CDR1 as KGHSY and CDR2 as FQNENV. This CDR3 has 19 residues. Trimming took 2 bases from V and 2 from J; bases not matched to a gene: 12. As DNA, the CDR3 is TGTGCCAGCAGCCAAGCCAGCGGGGGGGCCCAAACCACCTACAATGAGCAGTTCTTC. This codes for CASSQASGGAQTTYNEQFF.

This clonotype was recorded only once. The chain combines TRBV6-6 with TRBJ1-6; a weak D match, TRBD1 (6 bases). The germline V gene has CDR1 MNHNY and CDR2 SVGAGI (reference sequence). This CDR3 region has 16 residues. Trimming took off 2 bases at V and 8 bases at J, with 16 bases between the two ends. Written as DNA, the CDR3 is TGTGCCAGCAGTTACCCCAGCGGGGGGGCGGATTCACCCCTCCACTTT. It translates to CASSYPSGGADSPLHF.

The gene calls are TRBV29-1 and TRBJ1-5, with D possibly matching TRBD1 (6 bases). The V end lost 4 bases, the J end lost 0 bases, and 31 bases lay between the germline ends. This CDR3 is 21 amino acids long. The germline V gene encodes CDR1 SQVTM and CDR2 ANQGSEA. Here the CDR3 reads CSVGEDRLWHFRTISNQPQHF. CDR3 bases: TGCAGCGTTGGGGAGGACAGATTGTGGCACTTTCGGACCATTAGCAATCAGCCCCAGCATTTT.